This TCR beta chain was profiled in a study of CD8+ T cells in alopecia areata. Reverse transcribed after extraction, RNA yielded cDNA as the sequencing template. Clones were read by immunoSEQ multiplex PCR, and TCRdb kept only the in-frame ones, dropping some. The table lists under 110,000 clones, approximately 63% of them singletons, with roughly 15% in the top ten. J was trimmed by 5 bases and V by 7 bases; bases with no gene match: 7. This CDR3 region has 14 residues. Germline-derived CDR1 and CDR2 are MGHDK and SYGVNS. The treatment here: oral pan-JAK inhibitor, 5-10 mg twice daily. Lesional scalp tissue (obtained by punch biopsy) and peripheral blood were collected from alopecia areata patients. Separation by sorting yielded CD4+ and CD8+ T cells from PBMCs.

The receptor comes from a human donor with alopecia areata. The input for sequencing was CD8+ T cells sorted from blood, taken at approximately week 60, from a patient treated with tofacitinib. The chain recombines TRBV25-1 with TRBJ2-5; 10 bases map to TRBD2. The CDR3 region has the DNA TGTGCCAGCACCCAGCGGGGGGGCAGGGAGACCCAGTACTTC. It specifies CASTQRGGRETQYF.